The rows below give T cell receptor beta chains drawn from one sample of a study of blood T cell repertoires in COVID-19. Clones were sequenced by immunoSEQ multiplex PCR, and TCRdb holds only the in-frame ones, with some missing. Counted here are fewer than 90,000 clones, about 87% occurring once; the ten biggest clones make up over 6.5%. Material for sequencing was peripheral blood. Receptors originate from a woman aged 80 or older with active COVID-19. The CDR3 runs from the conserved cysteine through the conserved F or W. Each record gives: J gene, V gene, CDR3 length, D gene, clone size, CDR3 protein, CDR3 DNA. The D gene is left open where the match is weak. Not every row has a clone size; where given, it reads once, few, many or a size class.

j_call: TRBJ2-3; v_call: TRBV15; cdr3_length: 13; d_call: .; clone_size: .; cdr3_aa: CATRTPSTDTQYF; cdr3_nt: TGTGCCACAAGGACACCGAGCACAGATACGCAGTATTTT
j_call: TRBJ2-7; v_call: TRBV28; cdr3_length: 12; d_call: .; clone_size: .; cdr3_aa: CASSRGQHEQYF; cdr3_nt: TGTGCCAGCAGCCGCGGACAACACGAGCAGTACTTC
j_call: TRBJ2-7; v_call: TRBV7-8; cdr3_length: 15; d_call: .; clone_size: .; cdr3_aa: CASSRPARGSYEQYF; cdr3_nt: TGTGCCAGCAGCCGACCGGCGAGAGGCTCCTACGAGCAGTACTTC
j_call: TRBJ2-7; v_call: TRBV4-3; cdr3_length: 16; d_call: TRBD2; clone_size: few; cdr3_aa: CASSQDHPSGAYEQYF; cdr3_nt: TGCGCCAGCAGCCAAGATCACCCTAGCGGAGCCTACGAGCAGTACTTC
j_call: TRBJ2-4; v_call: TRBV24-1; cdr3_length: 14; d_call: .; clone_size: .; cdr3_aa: CATSESGTQNIQYF; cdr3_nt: TGTGCCACCAGTGAATCCGGGACTCAGAACATTCAGTACTTC
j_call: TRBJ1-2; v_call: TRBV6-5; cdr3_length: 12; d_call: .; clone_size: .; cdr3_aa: CATQTPGYGYTF; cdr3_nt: TGTGCCACTCAGACTCCTGGGTATGGCTACACCTTC
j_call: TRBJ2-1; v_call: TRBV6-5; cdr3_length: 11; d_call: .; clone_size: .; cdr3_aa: CASSYESEQFF; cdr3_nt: TGTGCCAGCAGCTACGAGTCCGAGCAGTTCTTC
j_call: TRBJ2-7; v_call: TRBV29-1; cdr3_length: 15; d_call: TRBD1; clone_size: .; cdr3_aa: CSVIPRQGWNYEQYF; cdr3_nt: TGCAGCGTTATCCCAAGACAGGGGTGGAACTACGAGCAGTACTTC
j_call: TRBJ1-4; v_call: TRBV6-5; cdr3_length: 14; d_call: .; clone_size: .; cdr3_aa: CASSTTATNEKLFF; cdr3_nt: TGTGCCAGCAGTACGACTGCAACTAATGAAAAACTGTTTTTT
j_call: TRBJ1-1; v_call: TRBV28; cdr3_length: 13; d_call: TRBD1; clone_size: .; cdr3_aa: CASSRTGVGEAFF; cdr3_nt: TGTGCCAGCAGTCGGACAGGGGTTGGTGAAGCTTTCTTT
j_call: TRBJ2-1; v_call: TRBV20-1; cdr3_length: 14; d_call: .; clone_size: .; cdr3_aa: CSASGRNSYNEQFF; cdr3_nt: TGCAGTGCTAGTGGGCGGAACTCCTACAATGAGCAGTTCTTC
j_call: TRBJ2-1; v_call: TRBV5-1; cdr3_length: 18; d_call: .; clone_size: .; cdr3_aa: CASSFRSPNESPYNEQFF; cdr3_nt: TGCGCCAGCAGCTTCCGTTCCCCCAACGAGAGTCCCTACAATGAGCAGTTCTTC
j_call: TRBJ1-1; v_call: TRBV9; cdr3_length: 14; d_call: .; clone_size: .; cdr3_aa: CASSVGTVNTEAFF; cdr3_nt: TGTGCCAGCAGCGTAGGGACTGTGAACACTGAAGCTTTCTTT
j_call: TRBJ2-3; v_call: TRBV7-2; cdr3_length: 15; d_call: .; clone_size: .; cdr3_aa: CASSPTGTGGDTQYF; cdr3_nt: TGTGCCAGCAGCCCCACCGGGACTGGGGGGGATACGCAGTATTTT
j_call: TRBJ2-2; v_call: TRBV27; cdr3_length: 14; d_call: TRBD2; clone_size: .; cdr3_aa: CASRGLANTGELFF; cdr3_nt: TGTGCCAGCAGGGGACTAGCGAACACCGGGGAGCTGTTTTTT
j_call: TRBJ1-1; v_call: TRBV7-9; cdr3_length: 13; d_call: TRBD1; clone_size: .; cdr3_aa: CASSSPLDREAFF; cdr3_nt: TGTGCCAGCAGCTCCCCTCTGGACAGGGAAGCTTTCTTT
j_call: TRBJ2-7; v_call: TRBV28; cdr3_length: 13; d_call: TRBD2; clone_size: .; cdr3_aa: CASSLYGRNEQYF; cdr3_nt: TGTGCCAGCAGTTTATACGGGAGGAACGAGCAGTACTTC
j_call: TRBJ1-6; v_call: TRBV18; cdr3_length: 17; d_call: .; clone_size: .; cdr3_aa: CASSLRRDSSYNSPLHF; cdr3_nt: TGTGCCAGCTCCCTTCGACGGGATAGCTCCTATAATTCACCCCTCCACTTT
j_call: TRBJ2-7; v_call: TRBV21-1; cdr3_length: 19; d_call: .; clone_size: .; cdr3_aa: CASSKGAGVSWKSSYEQYF; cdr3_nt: TGTGCCAGCAGCAAAGGAGCCGGGGTCTCTTGGAAGAGCTCCTACGAGCAGTACTTC
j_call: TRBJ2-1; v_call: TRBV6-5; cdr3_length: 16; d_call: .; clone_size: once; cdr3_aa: CASSYGLAYAYNEQFF; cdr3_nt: TGTGCCAGCAGTTACGGTCTAGCGTATGCCTACAATGAGCAGTTCTTC
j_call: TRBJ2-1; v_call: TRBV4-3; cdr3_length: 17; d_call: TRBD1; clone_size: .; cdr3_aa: CASSQDLRQGAYNEQFF; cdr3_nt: TGCGCCAGCAGCCAAGATTTAAGGCAGGGGGCCTACAATGAGCAGTTCTTC
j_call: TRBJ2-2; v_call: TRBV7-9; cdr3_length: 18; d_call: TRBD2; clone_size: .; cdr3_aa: CASSSSQLAGVGTGELFF; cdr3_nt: TGTGCCAGCAGCTCGAGCCAACTAGCGGGAGTTGGTACCGGGGAGCTGTTTTTT